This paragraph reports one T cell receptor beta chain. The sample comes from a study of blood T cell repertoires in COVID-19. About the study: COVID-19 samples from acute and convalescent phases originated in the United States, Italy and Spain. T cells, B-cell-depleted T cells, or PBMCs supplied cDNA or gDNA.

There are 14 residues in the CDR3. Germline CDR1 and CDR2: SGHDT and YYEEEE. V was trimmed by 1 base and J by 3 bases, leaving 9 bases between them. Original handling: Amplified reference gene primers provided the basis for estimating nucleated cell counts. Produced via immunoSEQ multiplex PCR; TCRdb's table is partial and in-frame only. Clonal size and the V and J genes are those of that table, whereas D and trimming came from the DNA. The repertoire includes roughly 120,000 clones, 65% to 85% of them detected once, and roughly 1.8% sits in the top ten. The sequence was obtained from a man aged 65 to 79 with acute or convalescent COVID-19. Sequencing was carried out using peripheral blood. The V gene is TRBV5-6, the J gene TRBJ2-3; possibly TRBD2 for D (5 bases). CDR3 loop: CASSLRRGTDTQYF. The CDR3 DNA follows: TGTGCCAGCAGCTTGCGCCGGGGAACAGATACGCAGTATTTT.